This T cell receptor (beta chain) was found in a study of control samples from healthy donors and cancer patients. Profiled with immunoSEQ multiplex PCR; TCRdb holds only in-frame clones, not every one. The sample includes tens of thousands of clones, less than 85% of them seen just once. This CDR3 spans 14 amino acids. V lost 1 base and J 2 bases, leaving 8 bases between the germline ends. Germline CDR1 SGHVS, CDR2 FNYEAQ. The chain uses TRBV7-6 and TRBJ1-2; D gene unclear. The receptor's source is a man in his sixties in good health. The specimen sequenced was blood. The CDR3 DNA is TGTGCCAGCAGCTTAGGTTCAGGAAACTATGGCTACACCTTC. Amino acid sequence: CASSLGSGNYGYTF.